This T cell receptor beta chain was captured by sequencing in a study of shared clonotypes between healthy human individuals. Study observations and caveats: A reduction in generation probabilities was seen for non-shared clonotypes relative to those shared by all four donors.

Naive CD8 cells were CD45RO-negative, positively selected for CCR7, excluding terminally differentiated effector memory CD45RA+ cells. Comment on this clone: The antigen is undetermined. Other nucleotide sequences in the sample specify the same CDR3.

The genomic DNA of each subset was split evenly across several immunoSEQ plates. The repertoire was sequenced with immunoSEQ multiplex PCR; TCRdb's copy has only in-frame clones and lacks some. This table holds around 2.1 million clones, about 93% found once. V dropped 1 base and J dropped 1 base, with 10 bases sitting between them. The CDR3 covers 15 residues. The germline gives CDR1 SGHVS, CDR2 FQNEAQ. This chain uses TRBV7-8 with TRBJ2-5, with D uncertain. This sequence originates from a young man in good health. Some clones in this sample may be carry-over from other donors' samples. The sequencing sample was made of naive CD8+ T cells from PBMCs. This chain's CDR3 is CASSLVGRAQETQYF. The CDR3 nucleotides are TGTGCCAGCAGCTTAGTGGGTAGGGCCCAAGAGACCCAGTACTTC.